A selection of T cell receptor beta chains follows, all from one sample in a study of human T cells and chemical hapten exposure. A single record per CDR3 protein comes from TCRdb applying MiXCR to the RACE reads. The sample shows more than 250,000 distinct CDR3 sequences, about 8.1% of them seen only once. The sample consisted of whole blood, taken in connection with sensitization to the hapten diphenylcyclopropenone (DPC). The receptors were sampled from a middle-aged woman with alopecia areata. Some clones in this sample may be carry-over from other donors' samples. The CDR3 runs from the conserved cysteine through the conserved F or W. Fields, in order: V gene, clone size, D gene, J gene, CDR3 DNA, CDR3 protein. A D gene is named only where the DNA matches it firmly. Rows may omit the clone size; those that give it use once, few, many or a size class.

v_gene: TRBV5-1
abundance: NA
d_gene: TRBD2
j_gene: TRBJ2-3
CDR3nt: TGCGCCAGCAGCTTGGTAGGGGAGGGAAGAGATACGCAGTATTTT
CDR3aa: CASSLVGEGRDTQYF

v_gene: TRBV27
abundance: NA
d_gene: NA
j_gene: TRBJ2-7
CDR3nt: TGTGCCAGCAGTTTTTCGGGCCCAGTCTCCGAGCAGTACTTC
CDR3aa: CASSFSGPVSEQYF

v_gene: TRBV5-6
abundance: many
d_gene: TRBD1
j_gene: TRBJ2-7
CDR3nt: TGTGCCAGCAGCCTACAGGGGCCCGAGCAGTACTTC
CDR3aa: CASSLQGPEQYF

v_gene: TRBV29-1
abundance: few
d_gene: NA
j_gene: TRBJ2-3
CDR3nt: TGCAGCGTTGGCGAAGATACGCAGTATTTT
CDR3aa: CSVGEDTQYF

v_gene: TRBV12-3/TRBV12-4
abundance: few
d_gene: TRBD2
j_gene: TRBJ2-3
CDR3nt: TGTGCCAGCAGTTTAGGGACTAGCGGCGATACGCAGTATTTT
CDR3aa: CASSLGTSGDTQYF

v_gene: TRBV28
abundance: few
d_gene: TRBD2
j_gene: TRBJ2-7
CDR3nt: TGTGCCAGCAGTACACCGGGGGGTCAGGGCGAGCAGTACTTC
CDR3aa: CASSTPGGQGEQYF

v_gene: TRBV27
abundance: NA
d_gene: NA
j_gene: TRBJ2-7
CDR3nt: TGTGCCAGCAGGCGCGCGGGGACTGGCCCCTACGAGCAGTACTTC
CDR3aa: CASRRAGTGPYEQYF

v_gene: TRBV12-3/TRBV12-4
abundance: NA
d_gene: NA
j_gene: TRBJ2-1
CDR3nt: TGTGCCAGCAGCCAGCGGAGGCAAATGAATGAGCAGTTCTTC
CDR3aa: CASSQRRQMNEQFF

v_gene: TRBV19
abundance: many
d_gene: TRBD2
j_gene: TRBJ2-1
CDR3nt: TGTGCCAGTAGTATCATAGCGGGAGTCTACAATGAGCAGTTCTTC
CDR3aa: CASSIIAGVYNEQFF

v_gene: TRBV6-5
abundance: few
d_gene: TRBD1
j_gene: TRBJ2-1
CDR3nt: TGTGCCAGCAGTTCGTTAGGGACAGGGCGGTACAATGAGCAGTTCTTC
CDR3aa: CASSSLGTGRYNEQFF

v_gene: TRBV5-1
abundance: NA
d_gene: NA
j_gene: TRBJ1-4
CDR3nt: TGCGCCAGCAGCGAGTCCCCCGGGCCCCCCGGTGAAAAACTGTTTTTT
CDR3aa: CASSESPGPPGEKLFF

v_gene: TRBV4-2
abundance: few
d_gene: TRBD2
j_gene: TRBJ2-5
CDR3nt: TGTGCCAGCAGCCAAGATATCACTAGCGGGAGTGAGACCCAGTACTTC
CDR3aa: CASSQDITSGSETQYF

v_gene: TRBV6-1
abundance: many
d_gene: TRBD1
j_gene: TRBJ1-5
CDR3nt: TGTGCCACCCTGGACAGGGGAAGCAATCAGCCCCAGCATTTT
CDR3aa: CATLDRGSNQPQHF

v_gene: TRBV27
abundance: few
d_gene: TRBD1
j_gene: TRBJ2-7
CDR3nt: TGTGCCAGCAGTGCGACAGGGGGCGCGGCGGAGACCTACGAGCAGTACTTC
CDR3aa: CASSATGGAAETYEQYF

v_gene: TRBV29-1
abundance: many
d_gene: NA
j_gene: TRBJ2-3
CDR3nt: TGCAGCTCGAAACCGAGCACAGATACGCAGTATTTT
CDR3aa: CSSKPSTDTQYF

v_gene: TRBV7-2
abundance: few
d_gene: NA
j_gene: TRBJ1-1
CDR3nt: TGTGCCAGCAGCTCCCGAGGAGCTGAGAACACTGAAGCTTTCTTT
CDR3aa: CASSSRGAENTEAFF

v_gene: TRBV4-2
abundance: few
d_gene: NA
j_gene: TRBJ2-7
CDR3nt: TGTGCCAGCAGCCATTCTCTCACCCAATCCTACGAGCAGTACTTC
CDR3aa: CASSHSLTQSYEQYF

v_gene: TRBV6-2/TRBV6-3
abundance: few
d_gene: NA
j_gene: TRBJ2-2
CDR3nt: TGTGCCAGCAGTTACAGACCTAACACCGGGGAGCTGTTTTTT
CDR3aa: CASSYRPNTGELFF

v_gene: TRBV7-8
abundance: NA
d_gene: NA
j_gene: TRBJ2-5
CDR3nt: TGTGCCAGCAGCCCCCCCGCAGGCCAAGAGACCCAGTACTTC
CDR3aa: CASSPPAGQETQYF

v_gene: TRBV4-3
abundance: NA
d_gene: TRBD2
j_gene: TRBJ2-3
CDR3nt: TGCGCCAGCGGCAAAATAGCGGGGGTCACAGATACGCAGTATTTT
CDR3aa: CASGKIAGVTDTQYF

v_gene: TRBV4-2
abundance: NA
d_gene: NA
j_gene: TRBJ2-3
CDR3nt: TGTGCCAGCAGCCAAGGAGGCATCGCTAGCACAGATACGCAGTATTTT
CDR3aa: CASSQGGIASTDTQYF

v_gene: TRBV24-1
abundance: few
d_gene: NA
j_gene: TRBJ2-2
CDR3nt: TGTGCCACCAGTGACCCTACCCAGGGTACCACCGGGGAGCTGTTTTTT
CDR3aa: CATSDPTQGTTGELFF

v_gene: TRBV20-1
abundance: many
d_gene: NA
j_gene: TRBJ1-2
CDR3nt: TGCAGTGCTCAGGGTAGTTCCCATGGCTACACCTTC
CDR3aa: CSAQGSSHGYTF

v_gene: TRBV6-5
abundance: many
d_gene: NA
j_gene: TRBJ2-2
CDR3nt: TGTGCCAGCTCTACACCGGGTTTCTGGAACACCGGGGAGCTGTTTTTT
CDR3aa: CASSTPGFWNTGELFF

v_gene: TRBV15
abundance: many
d_gene: NA
j_gene: TRBJ2-5
CDR3nt: TGTGCCACCAGCAGAGATGGAAGAGGCGGACAAGAGACCCAGTACTTC
CDR3aa: CATSRDGRGGQETQYF

v_gene: TRBV7-2
abundance: many
d_gene: NA
j_gene: TRBJ1-5
CDR3nt: TGTGCCAGCAGCTCCGGACTTGGGTATCAGCCCCAGCATTTT
CDR3aa: CASSSGLGYQPQHF

v_gene: TRBV6-2/TRBV6-3
abundance: many
d_gene: TRBD2
j_gene: TRBJ2-7
CDR3nt: TGTGCCAGCAGTTATTTAGCGGGCTACGAGCAGTACTTC
CDR3aa: CASSYLAGYEQYF

v_gene: TRBV7-3
abundance: NA
d_gene: NA
j_gene: TRBJ1-1
CDR3nt: TGTGTCAGCAGCTTAAATGGACAGAACACTGAAGCTTTCTTT
CDR3aa: CVSSLNGQNTEAFF

v_gene: TRBV12-3/TRBV12-4
abundance: few
d_gene: NA
j_gene: TRBJ1-5
CDR3nt: TGTGCCAGCAGTTTTTCCCAAGTGGGGAATCAGCCCCAGCATTTT
CDR3aa: CASSFSQVGNQPQHF

v_gene: TRBV18
abundance: NA
d_gene: NA
j_gene: TRBJ2-2
CDR3nt: TGTGCCAGCTCCCCCGATTCCGGATACAGGGAGCTGTTTTTT
CDR3aa: CASSPDSGYRELFF

v_gene: TRBV6-2/TRBV6-3
abundance: many
d_gene: NA
j_gene: TRBJ2-5
CDR3nt: TGTGCCAGCAGTTACCCCCCCAAGGGAGAGACCCAGTACTTC
CDR3aa: CASSYPPKGETQYF